The clone carrying this TCR beta chain came up a few times. Its antigen is as yet unknown. TCRdb reprocessed the 5' RACE reads with MiXCR, giving one entry per CDR3 protein. The data hold about 270,000 distinct CDR3 sequences, with 15% to 20% observed a single time. V was trimmed by 4 bases and J by 1 base, leaving 10 bases between them. Germline CDR1 and CDR2: GTSNPN and SVGIG (reference sequence). This CDR3 has 13 amino acids. This record comes from a study of T-cell memory formation after mild COVID-19. Study outcomes and limitations: CD8+ contracting clones occupied EMRA, while CD4+ ones occupied mainly CM and EM. Contracting clones, day 15 to 85, had balanced CD4/CD8, and later expanders favored CD4+. A subset of responding clones appeared in pre-infection memory, suggesting cross-reactive memory joined.

V usage is TRBV30 and J usage is TRBJ1-1; no clear D gene. This sequence was found in a man younger than 35 who had mild COVID-19 (a few samples of this study predate the infection). Cell type and time point are not known. Sequencing used PBMCs or a T cell subset sorted from them (not recorded which). The CDR3 reads CAWIKEGNTEAFF. For the CDR3, the DNA is TGTGCCTGGATAAAGGAGGGGAACACTGAAGCTTTCTTT.